This T cell receptor beta chain derives from a study of blood T cell repertoires in COVID-19. Background on the study: The United States, Italy and Spain were the sources of the acute and convalescent COVID-19 samples. PBMCs, B-cell-depleted T cells, or T cells were the source of the cDNA or gDNA that made up the material.

CDR3 length: 13 residues. CDR1 and CDR2 (germline): SNHLY, FYNNEI. V was trimmed by 1 base and J by 4 bases, leaving 7 bases between them. In the authors' methods: Estimated nucleated cell counts came from reference gene primer amplification. Using immunoSEQ multiplex PCR, the repertoire was profiled, and TCRdb retains in-frame clones only, with some absent. Clonal size and the V and J genes are those of that table, whereas D and trimming came from the DNA. This sample yields about 190,000 clones, of which under 90% are seen a single time; roughly an eighth belongs to the top ten. The chain is built from TRBV2 and TRBJ2-5, with D maybe TRBD1 (6 bases). The sequenced sample was peripheral blood. The source is a man aged 30 to 45 with active or convalescent COVID-19. For the CDR3, the DNA is TGTGCCAGCAGTGAAGTAGGGGGAGAGACCCAGTACTTC. Translation: CASSEVGGETQYF.